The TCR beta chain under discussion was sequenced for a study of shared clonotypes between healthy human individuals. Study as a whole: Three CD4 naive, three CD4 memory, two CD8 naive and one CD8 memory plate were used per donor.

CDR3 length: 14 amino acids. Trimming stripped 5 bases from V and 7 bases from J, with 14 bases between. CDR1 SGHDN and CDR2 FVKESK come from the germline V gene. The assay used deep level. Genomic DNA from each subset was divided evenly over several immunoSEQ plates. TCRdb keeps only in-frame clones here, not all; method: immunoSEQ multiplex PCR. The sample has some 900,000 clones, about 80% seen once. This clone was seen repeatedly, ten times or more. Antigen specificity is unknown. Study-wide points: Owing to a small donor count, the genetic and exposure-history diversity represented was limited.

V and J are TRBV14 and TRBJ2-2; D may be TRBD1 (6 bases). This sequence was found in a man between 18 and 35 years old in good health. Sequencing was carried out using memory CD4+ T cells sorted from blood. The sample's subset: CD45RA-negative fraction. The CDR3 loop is CASSCNRVSGELFF. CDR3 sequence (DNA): TGTGCCAGCAGCTGCAACAGGGTCAGCGGGGAGCTGTTTTTT.